This is a list of T cell receptor beta chains from one sample in a study of shared T cell receptors in the human thymus. The assay was immunoSEQ multiplex PCR, and TCRdb's table has in-frame clones only and misses some. Of hundreds of thousands of clones in the sample, around 78% were seen once. The sample also formed part of further work on human thymus T cells.

The sample taken for sequencing was thymocytes. These receptors all stem from a boy younger than two with a congenital heart defect. Each CDR3 is given with its conserved first and last residue. Each record gives: D gene, V gene, J gene, clone size, CDR3 protein, CDR3 DNA. D genes are given only for firm matches. Size is stated for part of the rows, as once, few or many counts, or as a class when the clone is expanded.

TRBD2	TRBV30	TRBJ2-7	-	CAWRATSGRLSSYEQYF	TGTGCCTGGAGGGCGACTAGCGGGAGGCTTAGCTCCTACGAGCAGTACTTC
-	TRBV6-1	TRBJ1-4	-	CASRRGTNEKLFF	TGTGCCAGTCGGAGGGGAACTAATGAAAAACTGTTTTTT
-	TRBV6-5	TRBJ1-2	-	CASSYQGPPGWSYTF	TGTGCCAGCAGTTACCAGGGGCCACCGGGCTGGAGCTACACCTTC
TRBD2	TRBV11-2	TRBJ2-5	-	CASSSSGPGTQYF	TGTGCCAGCAGCTCTAGCGGCCCAGGGACCCAGTACTTC
TRBD1	TRBV29-1	TRBJ2-3	-	CSDGLAGTGSADTQYF	TGCAGCGACGGGCTCGCCGGGACAGGGTCCGCAGATACGCAGTATTTT
TRBD2	TRBV2	TRBJ2-2	-	CASTGDGLGAGELFF	TGTGCCAGCACTGGGGACGGACTAGGGGCCGGGGAGCTGTTTTTT
TRBD2	TRBV10-1	TRBJ2-7	once	CASGKRDYSYEQYF	TGCGCCAGCGGGAAGAGGGACTACTCCTACGAGCAGTACTTC
TRBD1	TRBV9	TRBJ1-1	-	CASSQTGSTEAFF	TGTGCCAGCAGTCAGACAGGGTCCACTGAAGCTTTCTTT
TRBD2	TRBV29-1	TRBJ2-5	-	CSVASGRQETQYF	TGCAGCGTTGCTAGCGGGCGGCAAGAGACCCAGTACTTC
TRBD1	TRBV28	TRBJ2-1	few	CASSSDRVIPNEQFF	TGTGCCAGCAGTTCAGACAGGGTAATCCCCAATGAGCAGTTCTTC
TRBD2	TRBV4-3	TRBJ2-1	-	CASSQTVAGGPGYGFNEQFF	TGCGCCAGCAGCCAGACGGTAGCGGGAGGGCCAGGATATGGGTTCAATGAGCAGTTCTTC
TRBD2	TRBV29-1	TRBJ2-6	-	CSVDREGGKAGANVLTF	TGCAGCGTTGACCGGGAGGGGGGGAAAGCTGGGGCCAACGTCCTGACTTTC
TRBD1	TRBV7-2	TRBJ2-7	once	CASSSRDRCVYEQYF	TGTGCCAGCAGCTCGAGGGACAGGTGCGTCTACGAGCAGTACTTC
TRBD1	TRBV28	TRBJ2-5	-	CAGSGGAPEETQYF	TGTGCCGGTTCAGGGGGCGCCCCGGAAGAGACCCAGTACTTC
-	TRBV25-1	TRBJ2-7	-	CASSGRRTGKGYEQYF	TGTGCCAGCAGTGGACGACGGACTGGGAAAGGTTACGAGCAGTACTTC
-	TRBV5-1	TRBJ2-1	once	CASSPGGGGEQFF	TGCGCCAGCAGCCCGGGAGGTGGGGGCGAGCAGTTCTTC
-	TRBV11-2	TRBJ2-7	-	CASSWGLGDYEQYF	TGTGCCAGCAGCTGGGGATTAGGGGACTACGAGCAGTACTTC
TRBD2	TRBV6-5	TRBJ2-1	-	CASSYLAASSYNEQFF	TGTGCCAGCAGTTACCTAGCGGCGAGCTCCTACAATGAGCAGTTCTTC
-	TRBV5-1	TRBJ2-5	-	CASSQLVQETQYF	TGCGCCAGCAGCCAACTGGTACAAGAGACCCAGTACTTC
TRBD1	TRBV19	TRBJ1-5	-	CASSIVGQGPKNQPQHF	TGTGCCAGTAGTATAGTGGGACAGGGCCCAAAAAATCAGCCCCAGCATTTT
TRBD2	TRBV9	TRBJ2-1	-	CASSGPRTSGSSAQQFF	TGTGCCAGCAGCGGTCCTCGGACTAGCGGATCCTCGGCGCAACAGTTCTTC
TRBD2	TRBV18	TRBJ2-2	-	CASSLRGRADGELFF	TGTGCCAGCTCACTTCGCGGGAGGGCGGACGGGGAGCTGTTTTTT
-	TRBV30	TRBJ2-7	-	CAWSAPSVLSYEQYF	TGTGCCTGGAGTGCCCCTAGCGTTTTGTCCTACGAGCAGTACTTC
-	TRBV6-5	TRBJ2-1	-	CASSYAAGHYNEQFF	TGTGCCAGCAGTTACGCGGCAGGGCACTACAATGAGCAGTTCTTC
TRBD1	TRBV4-3	TRBJ2-7	few	CASSQDPWGQGLHDEQYF	TGCGCCAGCAGCCAAGATCCCTGGGGACAGGGACTTCACGACGAGCAGTACTTC
-	TRBV5-8	TRBJ2-7	-	CATTRFRGGYEQYF	TGTGCCACGACCCGCTTTAGGGGGGGTTACGAGCAGTACTTC
-	TRBV4-3	TRBJ2-3	-	CASSQERGRPDTQYF	TGCGCCAGCAGCCAAGAAAGGGGCCGGCCAGATACGCAGTATTTT
-	TRBV6-5	TRBJ2-3	-	CASSASWGVLDTQYF	TGTGCCAGCAGTGCCTCGTGGGGGGTTTTGGATACGCAGTATTTT
TRBD2	TRBV18	TRBJ2-1	-	CASSPSGNRYNEQFF	TGTGCCAGCTCACCGAGCGGGAATCGGTACAATGAGCAGTTCTTC
-	TRBV11-2	TRBJ2-5	-	CASSLGQGWGFEKTQYF	TGTGCCAGCAGCTTAGGGCAGGGGTGGGGATTTGAAAAGACCCAGTACTTC
TRBD2	TRBV7-9	TRBJ2-1	-	CASSPTSGAGNEQFF	TGTGCCAGCAGCCCGACTAGCGGTGCGGGGAATGAGCAGTTCTTC
-	TRBV27	TRBJ2-7	-	CASSFEVRPYEQYF	TGTGCCAGCAGTTTCGAGGTCAGACCCTACGAGCAGTACTTC
TRBD1	TRBV13	TRBJ2-3	once	CASSFPGQGAGDTQYF	TGTGCCAGCAGCTTTCCGGGACAGGGGGCCGGAGATACGCAGTATTTT
TRBD2	TRBV6-6	TRBJ2-1	-	CASSLSGRLYNEQFF	TGTGCCAGCAGCCTTAGCGGGAGGTTGTACAATGAGCAGTTCTTC
-	TRBV6-1	TRBJ1-5	-	CASRQHSNQPQHF	TGTGCCAGCAGACAGCATAGCAATCAGCCCCAGCATTTT
TRBD2	TRBV30	TRBJ2-7	-	CAWSAPGHTSGPSSYEQYF	TGTGCCTGGAGTGCCCCAGGACATACTAGCGGCCCGAGCTCCTACGAGCAGTACTTC
TRBD1	TRBV19	TRBJ1-5	-	CASSPDRGRGTQHF	TGTGCCAGTAGTCCGGACAGGGGGAGAGGGACCCAGCATTTT
TRBD2	TRBV4-3	TRBJ2-3	-	CASSQDRRTSGGREKDTQYF	TGCGCCAGCAGCCAAGACAGGCGGACTAGCGGGGGGCGAGAGAAAGATACGCAGTATTTT
-	TRBV14	TRBJ1-4	-	CASSHRALATNEKLFF	TGTGCCAGCAGCCACAGGGCGCTTGCAACTAATGAAAAACTGTTTTTT
TRBD1	TRBV30	TRBJ1-4	-	CAWTRGRGTGRTNEKLFF	TGTGCCTGGACCAGAGGCCGAGGGACAGGGAGGACTAATGAAAAACTGTTTTTT
-	TRBV25-1	TRBJ1-4	-	CASSEYSQENGKLFF	TGTGCCAGCAGTGAATACTCCCAGGAAAACGGAAAACTGTTTTTT
-	TRBV4-3	TRBJ2-1	-	CASSHSPRTNEQFF	TGCGCCAGCAGCCACTCTCCACGGACTAATGAGCAGTTCTTC
TRBD2	TRBV9	TRBJ2-1	-	CASSASGRSYNEQFF	TGTGCCAGCAGCGCAAGCGGGAGATCCTACAATGAGCAGTTCTTC
TRBD2	TRBV18	TRBJ2-1	-	CASSPEGLAGRQEQFF	TGTGCCAGCTCACCAGAGGGACTAGCGGGACGGCAGGAGCAGTTCTTC
-	TRBV21-1	TRBJ2-5	-	CASPPTGQEKTQYF	TGTGCCAGCCCTCCGACAGGGCAGGAGAAGACCCAGTACTTC
TRBD2	TRBV6-1	TRBJ2-2	-	CASSSLAGEDGELFF	TGTGCCAGCAGTTCTCTAGCGGGAGAGGACGGGGAGCTGTTTTTT
TRBD2	TRBV19	TRBJ2-4	-	CASSRLAGSLAKNIQYF	TGTGCCAGTAGTCGACTAGCGGGATCTCTAGCCAAAAACATTCAGTACTTC
-	TRBV27	TRBJ2-1	-	CASSLQGQNNEQFF	TGTGCCAGCAGTTTACAGGGCCAAAACAATGAGCAGTTCTTC
-	TRBV4-2	TRBJ1-2	once	CASSQGGRNVSYGYTF	TGTGCCAGCAGCCAAGGAGGCAGAAATGTCTCTTATGGCTACACCTTC
TRBD1	TRBV7-2	TRBJ1-5	few	CASSPTDRVGQPQHF	TGTGCCAGCAGCCCTACGGACAGGGTGGGTCAGCCCCAGCATTTT
TRBD2	TRBV6-5	TRBJ2-7	-	CASSSRLAGGTYEQYF	TGTGCCAGCAGTTCCCGACTAGCGGGAGGCACCTACGAGCAGTACTTC